The rows below give T cell receptor beta chains drawn from one sample of a study of response to subunit inactivated influenza vaccine. TCRdb re-called the RT-PCR reads through MiXCR, storing one row per CDR3 protein. The table records 750,000 to 850,000 distinct CDR3 sequences, around a sixth of them present only once. This material consisted of PBMCs from blood, taken 4 to 6 days after vaccination. These receptors all come from a man over 45 who received an inactivated influenza vaccine. CDR3s include the opening cysteine and the closing phenylalanine or tryptophan. Fields, in order: clone size, D gene, CDR3 length, V gene, J gene, CDR3 protein, CDR3 DNA. The D gene is left open where the match is weak. Where a row states a size, it is once, few, many or the class of an expanded clone; other rows omit it.

size: few
D: NA
length: 14
V: TRBV29-1
J: TRBJ2-7
CDR3: CSVEGLRQPYEQYF
DNA: TGCAGCGTTGAAGGTTTAAGACAGCCCTACGAGCAGTACTTC

size: few
D: TRBD2
length: 13
V: TRBV20-1
J: TRBJ2-1
CDR3: CSAPGLGDNEQFF
DNA: TGCAGTGCCCCGGGACTAGGAGACAATGAGCAGTTCTTC

size: few
D: NA
length: 14
V: TRBV5-1
J: TRBJ2-2
CDR3: CASSLEAPGGELFF
DNA: TGCGCCAGCAGCTTGGAGGCACCGGGCGGGGAGCTGTTTTTT

size: few
D: TRBD1
length: 15
V: TRBV6-4
J: TRBJ1-4
CDR3: CASRGRQGWVGKLFF
DNA: TGTGCCAGCAGAGGACGACAGGGGTGGGTAGGAAAACTGTTTTTT

size: NA
D: NA
length: 12
V: TRBV12-3/TRBV12-4
J: TRBJ2-1
CDR3: CASSPWSGEQFF
DNA: TGTGCCAGCAGCCCCTGGAGCGGTGAGCAGTTCTTC

size: NA
D: NA
length: 13
V: TRBV7-8
J: TRBJ1-1
CDR3: CASSLSHGAEAFF
DNA: TGTGCCAGCAGCTTATCCCACGGAGCTGAAGCTTTCTTT

size: NA
D: TRBD2
length: 16
V: TRBV5-1
J: TRBJ2-7
CDR3: CASSSVMVAGFNEQYF
DNA: TGCGCCAGCAGCTCGGTGATGGTAGCGGGGTTCAACGAGCAGTACTTC

size: NA
D: NA
length: 13
V: TRBV20-1
J: TRBJ2-1
CDR3: CSGSAQDYNEQFF
DNA: TGCAGTGGGTCCGCACAGGATTACAATGAGCAGTTCTTC

size: once
D: TRBD1
length: 15
V: TRBV18
J: TRBJ1-6
CDR3: CASSPGTANNSPLHF
DNA: TGTGCCAGCTCACCAGGGACAGCAAATAATTCACCCCTCCACTTT

size: NA
D: TRBD2
length: 19
V: TRBV7-8
J: TRBJ2-1
CDR3: CASSEIPGSGVSSYNEQFF
DNA: TGTGCCAGCAGCGAAATACCTGGTAGCGGGGTCAGCTCCTACAATGAGCAGTTCTTC

size: NA
D: NA
length: 13
V: TRBV6-1
J: TRBJ2-7
CDR3: CASSEAYQWEQYF
DNA: TGTGCCAGCAGTGAAGCCTATCAATGGGAGCAGTACTTC

size: NA
D: NA
length: 17
V: TRBV2
J: TRBJ2-5
CDR3: CASSESHLIVVQETQYF
DNA: TGTGCCAGCAGTGAGAGTCACCTTATAGTCGTACAAGAGACCCAGTACTTC

size: NA
D: TRBD1
length: 16
V: TRBV7-6
J: TRBJ2-2
CDR3: CASSLQGAGNTGELFF
DNA: TGTGCCAGCAGCTTACAGGGGGCAGGGAACACCGGGGAGCTGTTTTTT

size: NA
D: NA
length: 14
V: TRBV7-9
J: TRBJ2-7
CDR3: CASSLAGTMYEQYF
DNA: TGTGCCAGCAGCTTAGCAGGGACAATGTACGAGCAGTACTTC

size: NA
D: TRBD1
length: 16
V: TRBV5-1
J: TRBJ2-7
CDR3: CASSFTLGQGAYEQYF
DNA: TGCGCCAGCAGCTTCACCCTGGGACAGGGGGCCTACGAGCAGTACTTC

size: few
D: TRBD1
length: 14
V: TRBV15
J: TRBJ2-3
CDR3: CATSTGGFADTQYF
DNA: TGTGCCACCAGCACAGGGGGCTTTGCAGATACGCAGTATTTT

size: few
D: NA
length: 14
V: TRBV5-1
J: TRBJ2-1
CDR3: CASRAEGSYNEQFF
DNA: TGCGCCAGCAGAGCGGAGGGTTCCTACAATGAGCAGTTCTTC

size: many
D: TRBD2
length: 15
V: TRBV5-1
J: TRBJ2-1
CDR3: CASSLELAGNNEQFF
DNA: TGCGCCAGCAGCTTAGAACTAGCGGGGAATAATGAGCAGTTCTTC

size: NA
D: TRBD1
length: 15
V: TRBV6-1
J: TRBJ2-7
CDR3: CASSEGGQAAYEQYF
DNA: TGTGCCAGCAGTGAAGGGGGACAGGCTGCCTACGAGCAGTACTTC

size: NA
D: TRBD2
length: 14
V: TRBV20-1
J: TRBJ2-7
CDR3: CSARDGLAGVEQYF
DNA: TGCAGTGCTAGAGATGGACTAGCGGGAGTCGAGCAGTACTTC

size: few
D: TRBD2
length: 16
V: TRBV18
J: TRBJ2-3
CDR3: CASSPPSGGATDTQYF
DNA: TGTGCCAGCTCACCACCTAGCGGGGGGGCCACAGATACGCAGTATTTT

size: NA
D: NA
length: 15
V: TRBV12-3/TRBV12-4
J: TRBJ2-1
CDR3: CASSLLSARYNEQFF
DNA: TGTGCCAGCAGTTTATTATCGGCGAGATACAATGAGCAGTTCTTC

size: NA
D: NA
length: 17
V: TRBV10-3
J: TRBJ2-3
CDR3: CAISYRDQPESADTQYF
DNA: TGTGCCATCTCATATCGAGACCAGCCTGAAAGCGCAGATACGCAGTATTTT

size: few
D: NA
length: 16
V: TRBV10-2
J: TRBJ1-2
CDR3: CASSGYEELGGNGYTF
DNA: TGCGCCAGCAGTGGATATGAGGAATTGGGGGGAAATGGCTACACCTTC

size: few
D: TRBD1
length: 17
V: TRBV4-1
J: TRBJ2-3
CDR3: CASSQVPGQGVYDTQYF
DNA: TGCGCCAGCAGCCAAGTACCGGGACAGGGGGTATACGATACGCAGTATTTT

size: NA
D: NA
length: 12
V: TRBV20-1
J: TRBJ2-5
CDR3: CSASGMGETQYF
DNA: TGCAGTGCTTCTGGAATGGGCGAGACCCAGTACTTC

size: NA
D: TRBD2
length: 14
V: TRBV7-9
J: TRBJ2-1
CDR3: CASSLSGRLNEQFF
DNA: TGTGCCAGCAGCTTAAGCGGGAGGTTGAATGAGCAGTTCTTC

size: few
D: NA
length: 14
V: TRBV9
J: TRBJ2-7
CDR3: CASSPPSTPNEQYF
DNA: TGTGCCAGCAGCCCCCCTAGCACCCCCAACGAGCAGTACTTC

size: NA
D: TRBD2
length: 15
V: TRBV7-2
J: TRBJ2-3
CDR3: CASSPHLAATDTQYF
DNA: TGTGCCAGCAGCCCCCACCTAGCGGCCACAGATACGCAGTATTTT

size: few
D: TRBD2
length: 16
V: TRBV6-5
J: TRBJ2-7
CDR3: CASSYSLQGGNYEQYF
DNA: TGTGCCAGCAGTTACTCGCTCCAGGGAGGGAACTACGAGCAGTACTTC

size: NA
D: TRBD1
length: 15
V: TRBV7-9
J: TRBJ2-5
CDR3: CASSSAGTEQETQYF
DNA: TGTGCCAGCAGCTCAGCCGGGACAGAACAAGAGACCCAGTACTTC

size: NA
D: NA
length: 16
V: TRBV7-9
J: TRBJ2-1
CDR3: CASSSRNSVNDDEQFF
DNA: TGTGCCAGCAGCTCTAGGAACAGCGTTAATGACGATGAGCAGTTCTTC

size: few
D: NA
length: 13
V: TRBV7-2
J: TRBJ2-2
CDR3: CASSSDLRRELFF
DNA: TGTGCCAGCAGCTCGGACCTCCGGAGGGAGCTGTTTTTT

size: few
D: NA
length: 15
V: TRBV20-1
J: TRBJ2-7
CDR3: CSVRGGAPGKYEQYF
DNA: TGCAGTGTGAGAGGGGGGGCCCCTGGTAAATACGAGCAGTACTTC

size: few
D: NA
length: 12
V: TRBV7-9
J: TRBJ2-1
CDR3: CASSPDTSEQFF
DNA: TGTGCCAGCAGCCCCGACACTAGTGAGCAGTTCTTC

size: few
D: TRBD1
length: 18
V: TRBV5-1
J: TRBJ2-6
CDR3: CASSLFPGGISGANVLTF
DNA: TGCGCCAGCAGCTTGTTTCCAGGGGGCATATCAGGGGCCAACGTCCTGACTTTC

size: few
D: NA
length: 12
V: TRBV29-1
J: TRBJ2-2
CDR3: CSVRPGTGELFF
DNA: TGCAGCGTTCGACCAGGCACCGGGGAGCTGTTTTTT

size: few
D: NA
length: 12
V: TRBV6-6
J: TRBJ1-1
CDR3: CASISMDGQAFF
DNA: TGTGCCAGCATTTCCATGGACGGCCAAGCTTTCTTT

size: few
D: TRBD2
length: 12
V: TRBV12-3/TRBV12-4
J: TRBJ2-3
CDR3: CAIGTTTDTQYF
DNA: TGTGCCATCGGGACTACCACAGATACGCAGTATTTT

size: few
D: TRBD2
length: 15
V: TRBV20-1
J: TRBJ2-2
CDR3: CSATKRELYTGELFF
DNA: TGCAGTGCCACTAAGCGGGAGTTGTACACCGGGGAGCTGTTTTTT

size: NA
D: NA
length: 14
V: TRBV20-1
J: TRBJ2-3
CDR3: CSAIFRAGTDTQYF
DNA: TGCAGTGCTATCTTCAGGGCGGGCACAGATACGCAGTATTTT

size: NA
D: NA
length: 13
V: TRBV20-1
J: TRBJ1-2
CDR3: CSARDVPNYGYTF
DNA: TGCAGTGCTAGAGATGTTCCTAACTATGGCTACACCTTC

size: few
D: NA
length: 14
V: TRBV6-5
J: TRBJ2-7
CDR3: CASSFPGASYEQYF
DNA: TGTGCCAGCAGTTTCCCAGGGGCCTCCTACGAGCAGTACTTC

size: NA
D: NA
length: 16
V: TRBV2
J: TRBJ2-5
CDR3: CASSEVGERPQETQYF
DNA: TGTGCCAGCAGTGAAGTAGGAGAGCGGCCCCAAGAGACCCAGTACTTC

size: few
D: TRBD1
length: 15
V: TRBV19
J: TRBJ1-2
CDR3: CASSTGTGRNYGYTF
DNA: TGTGCCAGTAGTACCGGGACAGGGCGGAACTATGGCTACACCTTC

size: NA
D: TRBD2
length: 14
V: TRBV20-1
J: TRBJ2-2
CDR3: CSAMTSGNTGELFF
DNA: TGCAGTGCTATGACTAGCGGTAACACCGGGGAGCTGTTTTTT

size: NA
D: TRBD2
length: 16
V: TRBV7-2
J: TRBJ2-1
CDR3: CASSLKGLGSYNEQFF
DNA: TGTGCCAGCAGCTTAAAGGGACTAGGGTCCTACAATGAGCAGTTCTTC

size: many
D: TRBD2
length: 15
V: TRBV20-1
J: TRBJ2-3
CDR3: CSASPLAGVIDTQYF
DNA: TGCAGTGCTAGTCCCCTAGCGGGAGTCATAGATACGCAGTATTTT

size: NA
D: TRBD1
length: 16
V: TRBV2
J: TRBJ2-3
CDR3: CASSGSDRGRTDTQYF
DNA: TGTGCCAGCAGTGGATCGGACAGGGGTAGGACAGATACGCAGTATTTT

size: few
D: TRBD1
length: 15
V: TRBV12-3/TRBV12-4
J: TRBJ1-4
CDR3: CASRAQGAGNEKLFF
DNA: TGTGCCAGCAGGGCACAGGGGGCGGGTAATGAAAAACTGTTTTTT

size: many
D: NA
length: 12
V: TRBV6-2/TRBV6-3
J: TRBJ2-7
CDR3: CASSFISRGQYF
DNA: TGTGCCAGCAGTTTCATCAGCAGGGGCCAGTACTTC

size: few
D: NA
length: 14
V: TRBV7-9
J: TRBJ2-7
CDR3: CASSAAGSSYEQYF
DNA: TGTGCCAGCAGCGCGGCGGGGTCCTCCTACGAGCAGTACTTC

size: NA
D: TRBD2
length: 16
V: TRBV4-3
J: TRBJ2-1
CDR3: CASSQDPGGSDNEQFF
DNA: TGCGCCAGCAGCCAAGATCCCGGGGGGTCGGACAATGAGCAGTTCTTC

size: NA
D: NA
length: 15
V: TRBV5-6
J: TRBJ1-1
CDR3: CASSTRGRMNTEAFF
DNA: TGTGCCAGCAGCACCAGGGGAAGGATGAACACTGAAGCTTTCTTT

size: few
D: NA
length: 16
V: TRBV20-1
J: TRBJ2-7
CDR3: CSARDWAGPGTFEQYF
DNA: TGCAGTGCTAGAGATTGGGCGGGGCCAGGAACCTTCGAGCAGTACTTC